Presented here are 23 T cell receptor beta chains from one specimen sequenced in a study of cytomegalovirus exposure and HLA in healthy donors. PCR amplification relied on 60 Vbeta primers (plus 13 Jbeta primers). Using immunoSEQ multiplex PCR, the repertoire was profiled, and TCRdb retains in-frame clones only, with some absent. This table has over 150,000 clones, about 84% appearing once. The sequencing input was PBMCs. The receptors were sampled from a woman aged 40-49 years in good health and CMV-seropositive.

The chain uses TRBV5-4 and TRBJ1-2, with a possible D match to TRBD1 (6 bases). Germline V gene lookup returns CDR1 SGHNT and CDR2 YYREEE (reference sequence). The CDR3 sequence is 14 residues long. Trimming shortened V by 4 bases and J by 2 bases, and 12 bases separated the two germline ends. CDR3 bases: TGTGCCAGCAGCATGGGGACAACAAACTATGGCTACACCTTC. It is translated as CASSMGTTNYGYTF.

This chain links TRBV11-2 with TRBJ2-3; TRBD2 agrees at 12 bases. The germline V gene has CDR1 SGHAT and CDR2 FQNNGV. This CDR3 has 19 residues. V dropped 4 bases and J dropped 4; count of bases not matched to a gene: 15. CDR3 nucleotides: TGTGCCAGCAGCTCCCGACTAGCGGGGGATTCGGTTCTCGCAGATACGCAGTATTTT. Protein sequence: CASSSRLAGDSVLADTQYF.

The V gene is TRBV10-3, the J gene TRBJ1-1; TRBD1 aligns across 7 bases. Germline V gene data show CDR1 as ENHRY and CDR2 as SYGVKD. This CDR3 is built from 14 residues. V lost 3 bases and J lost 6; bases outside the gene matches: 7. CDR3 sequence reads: CAISEEGGDAEAFF. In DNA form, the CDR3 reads TGTGCCATCAGTGAAGAAGGGGGCGACGCTGAAGCTTTCTTT.

The DNA of the CDR3 is TGCGCCAGCAGCTGGGGACAGGGGCCCTACGAGCAGTACTTC. This gives the protein CASSWGQGPYEQYF. This chain links TRBV5-1 with TRBJ2-7; 10 positions match TRBD1. This CDR3 has 14 residues. V lost 3 bases, J lost 2 bases, and 2 bases stayed unmatched. Germline V gene data show CDR1 as SGHRS and CDR2 as YFSETQ. The complete variable domain, with remaining parts taken from reference TRBV5-1 and TRBJ2-7, reads KAGVTQTPRYLIKTRGQQVTLSCSPISGHRSVSWYQQTPGQGLQFLFEYFSETQRNKGNFPGRFSGRQFSNSRSEMNVSTLELGDSALYLCASSWGQGPYEQYFGPGTRLTVT.

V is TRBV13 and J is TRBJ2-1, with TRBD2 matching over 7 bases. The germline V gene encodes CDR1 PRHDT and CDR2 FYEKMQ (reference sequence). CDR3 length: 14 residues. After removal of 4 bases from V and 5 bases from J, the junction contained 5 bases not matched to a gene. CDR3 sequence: CASSYGTKDNEQFF. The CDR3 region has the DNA TGTGCCAGCAGCTACGGGACTAAAGACAATGAGCAGTTCTTC.

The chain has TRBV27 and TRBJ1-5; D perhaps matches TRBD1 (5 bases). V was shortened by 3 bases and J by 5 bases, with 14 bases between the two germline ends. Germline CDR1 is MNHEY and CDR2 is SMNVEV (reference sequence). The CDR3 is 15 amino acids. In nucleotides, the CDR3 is TGTGCCAGCAGTTTGGCAGGGCAGGAATATCAGCCCCAGCATTTT. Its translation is CASSLAGQEYQPQHF.

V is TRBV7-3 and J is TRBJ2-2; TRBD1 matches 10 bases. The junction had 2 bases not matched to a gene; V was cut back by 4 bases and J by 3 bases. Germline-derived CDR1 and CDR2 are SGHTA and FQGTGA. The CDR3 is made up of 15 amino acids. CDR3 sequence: CASSYGQGDTGELFF. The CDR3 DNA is TGTGCCAGCAGCTACGGACAGGGGGACACCGGGGAGCTGTTTTTT.

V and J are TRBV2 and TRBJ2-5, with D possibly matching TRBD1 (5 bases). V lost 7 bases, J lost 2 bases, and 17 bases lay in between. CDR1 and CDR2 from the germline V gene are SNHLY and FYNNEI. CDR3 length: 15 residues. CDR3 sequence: CASKGARIFQETQYF. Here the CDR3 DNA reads TGTGCCAGCAAAGGGGCCCGGATATTTCAAGAGACCCAGTACTTC.

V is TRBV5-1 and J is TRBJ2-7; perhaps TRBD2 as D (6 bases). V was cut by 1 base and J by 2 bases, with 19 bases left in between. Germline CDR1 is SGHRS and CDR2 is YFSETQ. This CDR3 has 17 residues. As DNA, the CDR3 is TGCGCCAGCAGCTTGAGGGTCCCGGGACTGGGACCCTACGAGCAGTACTTC. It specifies CASSLRVPGLGPYEQYF.

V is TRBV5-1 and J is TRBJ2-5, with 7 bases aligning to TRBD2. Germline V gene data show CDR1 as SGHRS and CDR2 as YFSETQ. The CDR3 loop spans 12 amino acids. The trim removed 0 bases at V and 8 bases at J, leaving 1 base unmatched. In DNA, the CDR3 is TGCGCCAGCAGCTTGGCTAGCGGCACCCAGTACTTC. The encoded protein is CASSLASGTQYF.

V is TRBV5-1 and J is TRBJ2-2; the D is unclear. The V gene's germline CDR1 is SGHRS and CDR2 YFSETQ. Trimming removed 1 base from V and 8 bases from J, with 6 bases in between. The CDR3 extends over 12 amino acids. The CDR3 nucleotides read TGCGCCAGCAGCTTGCGAGGTGGGGAGCTGTTTTTT. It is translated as CASSLRGGELFF.

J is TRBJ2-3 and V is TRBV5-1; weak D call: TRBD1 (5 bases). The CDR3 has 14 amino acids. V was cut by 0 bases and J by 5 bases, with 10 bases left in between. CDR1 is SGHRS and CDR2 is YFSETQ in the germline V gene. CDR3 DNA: TGCGCCAGCAGCTTGGCTGGGGCGGAAGATACGCAGTATTTT. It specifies CASSLAGAEDTQYF. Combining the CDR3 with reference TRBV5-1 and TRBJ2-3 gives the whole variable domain KAGVTQTPRYLIKTRGQQVTLSCSPISGHRSVSWYQQTPGQGLQFLFEYFSETQRNKGNFPGRFSGRQFSNSRSEMNVSTLELGDSALYLCASSLAGAEDTQYFGPGTRLTVL.

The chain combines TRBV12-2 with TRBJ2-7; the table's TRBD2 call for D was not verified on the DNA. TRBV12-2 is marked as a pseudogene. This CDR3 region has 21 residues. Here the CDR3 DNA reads TGTGCAAGTCGCTTAGCGAACGCCGGACAGGGGCTAGCGGGAAGCTCCTACGAGCAGTACTTC. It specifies CASRLANAGQGLAGSSYEQYF.

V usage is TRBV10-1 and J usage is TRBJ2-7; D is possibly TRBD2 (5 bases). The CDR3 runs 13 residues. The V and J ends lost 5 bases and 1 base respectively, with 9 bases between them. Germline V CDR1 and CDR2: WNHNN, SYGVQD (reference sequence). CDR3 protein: CASSPDWSYEQYF. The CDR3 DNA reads TGCGCCAGCAGTCCGGACTGGTCCTACGAGCAGTACTTC.

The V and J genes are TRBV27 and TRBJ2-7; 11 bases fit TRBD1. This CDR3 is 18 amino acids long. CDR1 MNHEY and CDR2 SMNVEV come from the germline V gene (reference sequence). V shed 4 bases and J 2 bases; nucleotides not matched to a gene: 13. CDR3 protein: CASSSDRGPREGPYEQYF. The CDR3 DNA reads TGTGCCAGCAGTTCGGACAGGGGGCCACGGGAGGGCCCCTACGAGCAGTACTTC.

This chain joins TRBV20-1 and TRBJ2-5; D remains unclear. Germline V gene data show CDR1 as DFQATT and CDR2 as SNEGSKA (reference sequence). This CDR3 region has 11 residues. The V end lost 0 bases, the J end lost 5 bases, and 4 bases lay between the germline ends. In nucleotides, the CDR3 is TGCAGTGCTAGAGAAGCCGAGACCCAGTACTTC. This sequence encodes CSAREAETQYF.

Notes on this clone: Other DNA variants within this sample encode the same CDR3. The chain's CDR3 is CASSLGGGSYEQYF. The CDR3 DNA sequence: TGTGCCAGCAGCTTAGGCGGGGGCTCCTACGAGCAGTACTTC. This chain uses TRBV7-3 with TRBJ2-7; 7 bases align to TRBD2. This CDR3 is 14 amino acids long. CDR1 and CDR2 (germline): SGHTA, FQGTGA. With 2 bases clipped from V and 0 bases from J, the junction kept 1 base outside the gene matches.

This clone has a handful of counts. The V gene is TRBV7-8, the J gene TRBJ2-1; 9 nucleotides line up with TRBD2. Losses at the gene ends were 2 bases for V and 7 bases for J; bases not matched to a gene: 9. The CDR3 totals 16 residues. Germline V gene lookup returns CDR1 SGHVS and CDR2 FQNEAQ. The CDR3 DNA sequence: TGTGCCAGCAGCTTAATGGGACTAGCTATTCGAAATGAGCAGTTCTTC. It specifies CASSLMGLAIRNEQFF.

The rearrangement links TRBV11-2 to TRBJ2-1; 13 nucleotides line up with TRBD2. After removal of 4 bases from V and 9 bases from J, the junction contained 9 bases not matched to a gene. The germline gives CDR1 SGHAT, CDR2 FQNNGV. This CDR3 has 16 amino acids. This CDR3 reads CASSSYAGTSGTEQFF. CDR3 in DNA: TGTGCCAGCAGCTCTTATGCCGGGACTAGCGGGACTGAGCAGTTCTTC.

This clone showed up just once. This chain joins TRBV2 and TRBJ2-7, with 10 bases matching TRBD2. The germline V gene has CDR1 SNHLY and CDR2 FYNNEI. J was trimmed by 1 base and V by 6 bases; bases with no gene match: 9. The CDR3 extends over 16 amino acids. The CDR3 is CASSEIAGGGSYEQYF. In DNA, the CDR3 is TGTGCCAGCAGCGAAATAGCGGGAGGAGGGTCCTACGAGCAGTACTTC.

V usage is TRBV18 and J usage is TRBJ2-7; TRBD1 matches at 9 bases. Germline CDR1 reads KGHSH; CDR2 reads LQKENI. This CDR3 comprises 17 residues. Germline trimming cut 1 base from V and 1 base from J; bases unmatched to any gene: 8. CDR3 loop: CASSPLVGQGTSYEQYF. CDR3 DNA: TGTGCCAGCTCACCACTTGTGGGACAGGGAACATCCTACGAGCAGTACTTC. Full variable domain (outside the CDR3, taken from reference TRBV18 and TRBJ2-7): NAGVMQNPRHLVRRRGQEARLRCSPMKGHSHVYWYRQLPEEGLKFMVYLQKENIIDESGMPKERFSAEFPKEGPSILRIQQVVRGDSAAYFCASSPLVGQGTSYEQYFGPGTRLTVT.

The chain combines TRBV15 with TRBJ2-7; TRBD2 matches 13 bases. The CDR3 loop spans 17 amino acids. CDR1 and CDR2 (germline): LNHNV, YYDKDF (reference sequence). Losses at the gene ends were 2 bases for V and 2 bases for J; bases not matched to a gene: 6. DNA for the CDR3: TGTGCCACCAGCAGACCGACTAGCGGGAGGCCCACCTACGAGCAGTACTTC. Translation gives CATSRPTSGRPTYEQYF.

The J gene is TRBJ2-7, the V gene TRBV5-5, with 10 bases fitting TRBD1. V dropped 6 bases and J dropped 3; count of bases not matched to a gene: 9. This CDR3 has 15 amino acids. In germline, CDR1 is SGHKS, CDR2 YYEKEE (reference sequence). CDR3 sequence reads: CASIPRDRGFYEQYF. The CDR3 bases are TGTGCCAGCATCCCCCGGGACAGGGGATTCTACGAGCAGTACTTC.